This record looks at one T cell receptor (beta chain) sequence and its context. This sample was taken from a study of blood T cell repertoires in COVID-19. V was clipped by 2 bases and J by 1 base, with 6 bases between them. The CDR3 contains 13 residues. Germline CDR1 reads SGHRS; CDR2 reads YFSETQ. How the authors handled the data: Amplifying reference gene primers gave estimates of nucleated cell counts. Clones were read by immunoSEQ multiplex PCR, and TCRdb kept only the in-frame ones, dropping some. Clone size and V and J calls were adopted from that table, with D and trimming inferred from the DNA. The data show 250,000 to 350,000 clones, around nine tenths seen once. In Seattle, patients joined the study during active infection and were tracked longitudinally.

The specimen sequenced was peripheral blood. V is TRBV5-1 and J is TRBJ1-1; D is uncertain. The source of this sequence is a woman in her twenties or thirties with COVID-19, enrolled during active disease. The CDR3 region is CASSFDTNTEAFF. The CDR3 DNA reads TGCGCCAGCAGCTTCGACACGAACACTGAAGCTTTCTTT. Looking up the rest from reference TRBV5-1 and TRBJ1-1 gives the full variable domain: KAGVTQTPRYLIKTRGQQVTLSCSPISGHRSVSWYQQTPGQGLQFLFEYFSETQRNKGNFPGRFSGRQFSNSRSEMNVSTLELGDSALYLCASSFDTNTEAFFGQGTRLTVV.